The entry that follows covers one T cell receptor beta chain sequence. What it binds is not known. This entry is derived from a study of brain metastases from non-small cell lung cancer. Clones were sequenced by immunoSEQ multiplex PCR, and TCRdb holds only the in-frame ones, with some missing. The sample holds about 8,000 clones, approximately 86% seen once. Study results and limitations: In about 62% of brain metastases, T-cell clones were expanded compared with matched primary tumors. Metastases had sparse T cells but largely shared repertoires with primaries.

Between the trimmed V and J ends, which lost 5 bases and 1 base, there was a span of 15 bases. The CDR3 sequence is 15 residues long. Germline V gene data show CDR1 as SGHTA and CDR2 as FQGNSA. The clonotype originates from a donor aged 40 or over with non-small cell lung cancer. Sequenced: primary lung tumor tissue. J is TRBJ2-7 and V is TRBV7-2; perhaps TRBD2 as D (5 bases). The CDR3 DNA sequence: TGTGCCAGCAGCCGCACCGGGATGGCGTCCTACGAGCAGTACTTC. Translation gives CASSRTGMASYEQYF.